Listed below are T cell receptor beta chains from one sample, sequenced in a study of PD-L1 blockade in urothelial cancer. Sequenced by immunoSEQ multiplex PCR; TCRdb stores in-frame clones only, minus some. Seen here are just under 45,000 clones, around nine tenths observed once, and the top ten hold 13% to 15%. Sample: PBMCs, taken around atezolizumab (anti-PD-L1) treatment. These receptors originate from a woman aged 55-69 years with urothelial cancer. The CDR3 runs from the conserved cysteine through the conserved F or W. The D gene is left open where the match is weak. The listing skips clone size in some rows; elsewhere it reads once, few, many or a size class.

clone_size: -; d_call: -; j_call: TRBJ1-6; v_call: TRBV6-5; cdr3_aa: CASKRYFSYNSPLHF; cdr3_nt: TGTGCCAGCAAGCGATACTTCTCCTATAATTCACCCCTCCACTTT
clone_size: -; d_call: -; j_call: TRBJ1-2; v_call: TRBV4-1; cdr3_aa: CASSQEGALNYGYTF; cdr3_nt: TGCGCCAGCAGCCAAGAGGGGGCGCTTAACTATGGCTACACCTTC
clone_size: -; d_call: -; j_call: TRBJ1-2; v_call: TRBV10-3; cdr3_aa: CAISEPPGRGKSRNYGYTF; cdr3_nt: TGTGCCATCAGTGAGCCCCCTGGTCGGGGAAAAAGTAGAAACTATGGCTACACCTTC
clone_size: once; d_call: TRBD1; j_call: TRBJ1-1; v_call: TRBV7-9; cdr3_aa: CASSPGSDRGRGTEAFF; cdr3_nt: TGTGCCAGCAGCCCGGGTTCGGACAGGGGGCGAGGAACTGAAGCTTTCTTT
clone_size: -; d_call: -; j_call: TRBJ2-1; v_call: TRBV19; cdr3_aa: CASSEAIYNEQFF; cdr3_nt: TGTGCCAGTAGTGAGGCCATTTACAATGAGCAGTTCTTC
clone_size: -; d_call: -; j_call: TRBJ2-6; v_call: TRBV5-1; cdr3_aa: CASSLTRGTGVGANVLTF; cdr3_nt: TGCGCCAGCAGCTTGACTCGGGGGACTGGCGTGGGGGCCAACGTCCTGACTTTC
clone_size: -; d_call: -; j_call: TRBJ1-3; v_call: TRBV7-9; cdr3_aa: CASSLVGGGNTIYF; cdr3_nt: TGTGCCAGCAGCTTAGTCGGGGGTGGAAACACCATATATTTT
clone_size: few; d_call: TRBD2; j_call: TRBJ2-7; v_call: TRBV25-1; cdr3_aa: CASSTSGYEQYF; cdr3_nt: TGTGCCAGCAGTACTAGCGGCTACGAGCAGTACTTC
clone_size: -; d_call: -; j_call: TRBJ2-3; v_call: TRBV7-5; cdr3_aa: CARSLAGLARIDTQYF; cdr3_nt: TGTGCCAGAAGCTTAGCGGGACTAGCCCGTATAGATACGCAGTATTTT
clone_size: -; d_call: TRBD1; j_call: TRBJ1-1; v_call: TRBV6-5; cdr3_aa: CASSRTGRGNTEAFF; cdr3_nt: TGTGCCAGCAGTCGGACAGGTCGGGGGAACACTGAAGCTTTCTTT
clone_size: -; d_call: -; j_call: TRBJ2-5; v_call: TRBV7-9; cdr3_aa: CASSQRARAGYQETQYF; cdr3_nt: TGTGCCAGCAGCCAAAGGGCCCGGGCGGGGTACCAAGAGACCCAGTACTTC
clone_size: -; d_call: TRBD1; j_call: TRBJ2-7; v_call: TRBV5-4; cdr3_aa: CASSPGTGEIYEQYF; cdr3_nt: TGTGCCAGCAGCCCAGGGACAGGGGAGATCTACGAGCAGTACTTC
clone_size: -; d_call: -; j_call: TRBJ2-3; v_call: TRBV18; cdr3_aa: CASSPISTQYF; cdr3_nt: TGTGCCAGCTCGCCAATCTCTACGCAGTATTTT
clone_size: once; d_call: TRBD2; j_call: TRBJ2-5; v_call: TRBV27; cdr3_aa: CASSLSLGLAGAETQYF; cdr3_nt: TGTGCCAGCAGTTTATCCCTGGGACTAGCGGGAGCCGAGACCCAGTACTTC
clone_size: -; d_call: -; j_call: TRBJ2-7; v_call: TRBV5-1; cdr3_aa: CASSLGRLGPYEQYF; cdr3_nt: TGCGCCAGCAGCTTAGGGAGGCTCGGTCCCTACGAGCAGTACTTC
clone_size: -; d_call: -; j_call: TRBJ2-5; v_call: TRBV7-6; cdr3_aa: CASSSPGSGETQYF; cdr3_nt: TGTGCCAGCAGCTCCCCCGGGAGTGGGGAGACCCAGTACTTC
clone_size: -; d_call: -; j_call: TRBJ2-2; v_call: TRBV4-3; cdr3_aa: CASSQDRRTGELFF; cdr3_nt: TGCGCCAGCAGCCAAGATCGTCGGACCGGGGAGCTGTTTTTT
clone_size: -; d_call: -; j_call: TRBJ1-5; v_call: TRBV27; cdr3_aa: CASSHRQYNQPQHF; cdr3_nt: TGTGCCAGCAGCCACCGACAGTACAATCAGCCCCAGCATTTT
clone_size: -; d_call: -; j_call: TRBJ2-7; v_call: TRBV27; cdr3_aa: CASRTQVDYEQYF; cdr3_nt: TGTGCCAGCAGGACACAAGTCGACTACGAGCAGTACTTC
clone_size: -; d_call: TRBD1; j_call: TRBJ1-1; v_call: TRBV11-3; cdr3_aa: CASSLGTGQTEAFF; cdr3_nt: TGTGCCAGCAGCTTGGGGACAGGGCAGACTGAAGCTTTCTTT
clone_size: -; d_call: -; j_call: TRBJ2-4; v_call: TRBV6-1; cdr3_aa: CASSPTGAQKNIQYF; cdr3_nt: TGTGCCAGCAGCCCTACTGGGGCGCAAAAAAACATTCAGTACTTC
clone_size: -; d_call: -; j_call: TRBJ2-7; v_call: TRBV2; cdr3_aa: CASSDQGTYEQYF; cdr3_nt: TGTGCCAGCAGTGACCAGGGAACCTACGAGCAGTACTTC
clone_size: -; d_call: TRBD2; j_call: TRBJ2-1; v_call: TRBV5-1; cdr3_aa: CASSPGLAINEQFF; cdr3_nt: TGCGCCAGCAGCCCGGGACTAGCGATCAATGAGCAGTTCTTC
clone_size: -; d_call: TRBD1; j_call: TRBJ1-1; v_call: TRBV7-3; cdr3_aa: CASSLTGGYAEAFF; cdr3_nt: TGTGCCAGCAGCCTGACAGGGGGCTACGCTGAAGCTTTCTTT
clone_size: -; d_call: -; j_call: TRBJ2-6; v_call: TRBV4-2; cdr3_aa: CASSPQLLSGANVLTF; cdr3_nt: TGTGCCAGCAGCCCCCAATTACTGTCCGGGGCCAACGTCCTGACTTTC
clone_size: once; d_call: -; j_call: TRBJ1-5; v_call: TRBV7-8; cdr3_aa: CASSLEDPSGGNQPQHF; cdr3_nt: TGTGCCAGCAGCCTAGAGGACCCAAGCGGGGGAAATCAGCCCCAGCATTTT
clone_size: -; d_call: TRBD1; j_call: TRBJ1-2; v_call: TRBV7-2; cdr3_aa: CASSLEAGGWGGYTF; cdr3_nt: TGTGCCAGCAGCTTAGAGGCAGGGGGCTGGGGTGGCTACACCTTC
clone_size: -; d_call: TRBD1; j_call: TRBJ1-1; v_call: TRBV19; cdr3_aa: CASNSLTRTGAFF; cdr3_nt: TGTGCCAGCAATAGCTTGACCCGGACAGGCGCTTTCTTT
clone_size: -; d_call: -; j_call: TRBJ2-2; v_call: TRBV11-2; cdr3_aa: CASSSGGKGPANTGELFF; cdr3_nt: TGTGCCAGCAGCTCCGGGGGTAAGGGTCCCGCGAACACCGGGGAGCTGTTTTTT
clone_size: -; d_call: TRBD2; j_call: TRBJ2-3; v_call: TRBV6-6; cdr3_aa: CASSRVAGGPGDTQYF; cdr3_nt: TGTGCCAGCAGCCGGGTAGCGGGGGGGCCGGGAGATACGCAGTATTTT
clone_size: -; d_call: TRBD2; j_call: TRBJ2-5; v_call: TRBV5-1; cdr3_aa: CASSTFPGGGETQYF; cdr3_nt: TGCGCCAGCAGCACCTTTCCCGGGGGAGGGGAGACCCAGTACTTC
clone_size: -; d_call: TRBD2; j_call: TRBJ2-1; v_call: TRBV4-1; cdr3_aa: CASSQVWTSGRGRHEQFF; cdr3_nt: TGCGCCAGCAGCCAAGTCTGGACTAGCGGGAGGGGTCGGCATGAGCAGTTCTTC
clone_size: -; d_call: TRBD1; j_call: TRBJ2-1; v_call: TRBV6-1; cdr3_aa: CASSSTGGGYNEQFF; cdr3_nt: TGTGCCAGCAGCTCGACAGGGGGCGGGTATAATGAGCAGTTCTTC
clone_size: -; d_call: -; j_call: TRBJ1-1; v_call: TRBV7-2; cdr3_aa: CASSLTGLMNTEAFF; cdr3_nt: TGTGCCAGCAGCTTAACAGGGTTAATGAACACTGAAGCTTTCTTT
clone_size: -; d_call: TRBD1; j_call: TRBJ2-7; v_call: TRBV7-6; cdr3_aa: CASSRGQGYEQYF; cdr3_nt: TGTGCCAGCAGCCGCGGACAGGGCTACGAGCAGTACTTC
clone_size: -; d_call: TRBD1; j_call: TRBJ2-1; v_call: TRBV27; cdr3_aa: CASSSTGGQGSHEQFF; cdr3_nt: TGTGCCAGCAGTTCAACCGGGGGACAGGGGAGTCATGAGCAGTTCTTC
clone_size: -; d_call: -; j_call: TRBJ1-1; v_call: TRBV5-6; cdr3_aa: CASSSTVNTEAFF; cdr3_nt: TGTGCCAGCAGCTCGACAGTGAACACTGAAGCTTTCTTT
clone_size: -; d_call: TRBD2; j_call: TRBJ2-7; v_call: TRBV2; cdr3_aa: CASSYERDAIEQYF; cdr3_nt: TGTGCCAGCAGTTACGAGCGGGATGCAATCGAGCAGTACTTC
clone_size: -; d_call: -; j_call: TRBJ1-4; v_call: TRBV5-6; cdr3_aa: CASRPTIGGEKLFF; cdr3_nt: TGTGCCAGCAGGCCTACTATAGGTGGCGAAAAACTGTTTTTT
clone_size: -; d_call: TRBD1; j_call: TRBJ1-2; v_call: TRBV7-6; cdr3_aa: CASSGGQNYGYTF; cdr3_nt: TGTGCCAGCAGCGGGGGACAGAACTATGGCTACACCTTC
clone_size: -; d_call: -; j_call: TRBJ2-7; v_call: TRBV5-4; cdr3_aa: CASSLSGSELYEQYF; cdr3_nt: TGTGCCAGCAGCTTGTCCGGGTCGGAACTCTACGAGCAGTACTTC
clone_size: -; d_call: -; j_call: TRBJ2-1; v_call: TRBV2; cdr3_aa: CASSDPRVGQIYNEQFF; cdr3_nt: TGTGCCAGCAGTGACCCTCGCGTGGGGCAAATCTACAATGAGCAGTTCTTC
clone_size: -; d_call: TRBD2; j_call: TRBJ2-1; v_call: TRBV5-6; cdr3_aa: CASSLMSGGVNEQFF; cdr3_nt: TGTGCCAGCAGCTTAATGAGCGGGGGTGTCAATGAGCAGTTCTTC
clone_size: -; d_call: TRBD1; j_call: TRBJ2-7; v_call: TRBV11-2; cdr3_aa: CASSLGDRNSYEQYF; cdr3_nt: TGTGCCAGCAGCTTAGGGGACAGAAACTCCTACGAGCAGTACTTC
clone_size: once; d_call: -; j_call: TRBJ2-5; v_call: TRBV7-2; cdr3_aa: CASSLGGMETQYF; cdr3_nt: TGTGCCAGCAGCCTGGGGGGAATGGAGACCCAGTACTTC
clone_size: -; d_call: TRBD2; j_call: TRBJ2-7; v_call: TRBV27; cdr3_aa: CASSPSGLAGYEQYF; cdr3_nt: TGTGCCAGCAGCCCTTCGGGACTAGCGGGATATGAGCAGTACTTC
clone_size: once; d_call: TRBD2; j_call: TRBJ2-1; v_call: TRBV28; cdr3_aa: CASCPGGSVNEQFF; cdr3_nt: TGTGCCAGCTGTCCCGGCGGGAGTGTGAATGAGCAGTTCTTC
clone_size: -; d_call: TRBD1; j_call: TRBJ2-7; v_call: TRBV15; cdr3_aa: CATAWDRGYEQYF; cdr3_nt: TGTGCCACAGCTTGGGACAGGGGCTACGAGCAGTACTTC
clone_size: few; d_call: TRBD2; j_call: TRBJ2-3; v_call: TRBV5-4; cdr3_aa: CASSSPGGGTQYF; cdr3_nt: TGTGCCAGCAGCTCCCCCGGGGGGGGTACGCAGTATTTT
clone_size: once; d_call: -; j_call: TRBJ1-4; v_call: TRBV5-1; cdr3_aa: CASSLDLSTNEREKLFF; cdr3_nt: TGCGCCAGCAGCTTGGATTTGTCGACGAATGAGCGGGAAAAACTGTTTTTT